This T cell receptor (beta chain) was profiled in a study of memory CD4+ T cells and cytomegalovirus serostatus. The sort gate was single viable CD3+CD4+CD8-CD45RO+ cells for memory CD4+ T cells. Per the authors' pipeline: After removing out-of-frame reads, approximately 2.2 million distinct TCRbeta sequences remained. The protocol was immunoSEQ multiplex PCR, while the TCRdb copy is restricted to in-frame clones and leaves out a portion. Clone size and V and J calls were adopted from that table, with D and trimming inferred from the DNA. The data contain about 25,000 clones, 70% to 85% of them singletons. A note on this clone: The target antigen is unknown.

Notes on the study in general: A US-trained random forest predicted CMV serostatus with median AUC 0.91. Suggested: most of the CMV-linked TCR signature lies in CD4+ memory cells. About 40% of the roughly 160 known CMV-associated TCRbeta sequences appeared in CD4+ memory.

The sequence was collected from an adult in good health and CMV-seronegative. The specimen was memory CD4+ T cells from blood.

This CDR3 is CASSSRDLRQYF. The CDR3 region has the DNA TGTGCCAGCAGCTCCAGGGACCTGAGGCAGTACTTC. The gene calls are TRBV7-9 and TRBJ2-7; the D gene could be TRBD1 or TRBD2 (5 bases each). This CDR3 is built from 12 residues. Per the germline V gene, CDR1 is SEHNR and CDR2 is FQNEAQ (reference sequence). Between the trimmed V and J ends, which lost 4 bases and 9 bases, there was a span of 13 bases.